Each of the 20 T cell receptor beta chains below was sequenced from the same sample in a study of blood T cells in healthy people across ages. For the second PCR, which ran for about 6 to 12 cycles, a sample-barcoded 5' primer and a J-beta primer mix were used. TCRdb redid the calling of the 5' RACE reads with MiXCR, one entry per CDR3 protein. The sample carries over a million distinct CDR3 sequences, 45% to 70% recorded once. Sequences were obtained from blood. The receptors originated from a young man in good health.

The V call is TRBV6-5, the J call TRBJ1-1; D is perhaps TRBD1 (6 bases). Between the trimmed V and J ends, which lost 6 bases and 5 bases, there was a span of 19 bases. CDR3 length: 15 residues. Germline V gene data show CDR1 as MNHEY and CDR2 as SVGAGI. In nucleotides, the CDR3 is TGTGCCAGCAGCCTCACCGAGGGGGTTGGTACTGAAGCTTTCTTT. Translation gives CASSLTEGVGTEAFF.

This chain links TRBV6-5 with TRBJ1-6; 9 nucleotides agree with TRBD1. CDR1 and CDR2 from the germline V gene are MNHEY and SVGAGI. The CDR3 runs to 14 residues. The V gene end was trimmed by 6 bases and the J gene end by 6 bases; junction bases not matched to a gene: 3. The CDR3 DNA follows: TGTGCCAGCAGAGAACAGGGGGCTAATTCACCCCTCCACTTT. Translation: CASREQGANSPLHF.

The J gene is TRBJ1-2, the V gene TRBV2; D uncertain. V was clipped by 3 bases and J by 6 bases, with 11 bases between them. This CDR3 comprises 13 residues. The V gene's germline CDR1 is SNHLY and CDR2 FYNNEI. The chain's CDR3 is CASSEKHSHGYTF. The DNA for the CDR3 is TGTGCCAGCAGTGAGAAGCACAGCCATGGCTACACCTTC.

The chain links TRBV18 to TRBJ2-3; D gene ambiguous. Per the germline V gene, CDR1 is KGHSH and CDR2 is LQKENI. Trimming left V 3 bases short and J 8 bases short, with 9 bases between. This CDR3 spans 12 amino acids. The CDR3 loop reads CASSPNTGTQYF. CDR3 nucleotides: TGTGCCAGCTCACCGAACACTGGTACGCAGTATTTT.

Here the CDR3 reads CASSLNAGKLFF. The CDR3 nucleotides read TGTGCCAGCAGCTTAAATGCGGGAAAACTGTTTTTT. The chain joins TRBV7-2 to TRBJ1-4; D not resolved. This CDR3 has 12 residues. V shed 2 bases and J shed 10 bases, with 8 bases lying between them. CDR1 SGHTA and CDR2 FQGNSA come from the germline V gene.

The chain couples TRBV12-3 or TRBV12-4 to TRBJ1-2; D might be TRBD1 (6 bases). Trimming pared 3 bases from V and 8 bases from J, leaving 19 bases between. This CDR3 contains 15 residues. The CDR3 nucleotides are TGTGCCAGCAGTTTCAATTCCGGGGGGCTTGAGGGCTACACCTTC. Protein sequence: CASSFNSGGLEGYTF.

This chain uses TRBV4-2 with TRBJ1-5; D may be TRBD1 (5 bases). The V end was cut by 0 bases, the J end by 7 bases, with 10 bases between. CDR3 length equals 14 residues. Germline V gives CDR1 LGHNA, CDR2 YNFKEQ. CDR3 sequence reads: CASSQDHWGQPQHF. DNA for the CDR3: TGTGCCAGCAGCCAAGATCATTGGGGGCAGCCCCAGCATTTT.

The chain couples TRBV28 to TRBJ1-6; D remains unclear. The CDR3 sequence is 13 residues long. The germline V gene has CDR1 MDHEN and CDR2 SYDVKM. The V end was cut by 6 bases, the J end by 3 bases, with 6 bases between. As DNA, the CDR3 is TGTGCCAGCAGAAATGTCTATAATTCACCCCTCCACTTT. Residues: CASRNVYNSPLHF.

The chain combines TRBV18 with TRBJ2-3; D is possibly TRBD2 (6 bases). CDR1 is KGHSH, CDR2 LQKENI, per germline. Trimming removed 3 bases at V and 5 bases at J, with 12 bases between. The CDR3 covers 14 residues. In nucleotides, the CDR3 is TGTGCCAGCTCACCCGCGACTAGATTAGATACGCAGTATTTT. Its protein is CASSPATRLDTQYF. The entire variable domain, with the rest obtained from reference TRBV18 and TRBJ2-3, is as follows: NAGVMQNPRHLVRRRGQEARLRCSPMKGHSHVYWYRQLPEEGLKFMVYLQKENIIDESGMPKERFSAEFPKEGPSILRIQQVVRGDSAAYFCASSPATRLDTQYFGPGTRLTVL.

A few counts support this clonotype. The chain couples TRBV6-2 or TRBV6-3 to TRBJ2-5; D is possibly TRBD1 (6 bases). The CDR3 is 14 amino acids. Germline V lookup: CDR1 MNHEY, CDR2 SVGEGT. The V and J ends lost 5 bases and 4 bases respectively, with 14 bases between them. The CDR3 is CASSPSRGRETQYF. The CDR3 DNA is TGTGCCAGCAGTCCTTCCAGGGGTAGAGAGACCCAGTACTTC.

This clonotype was seen ten or more times. V gene TRBV28 combines with J gene TRBJ2-3, with D perhaps being TRBD1 or TRBD2 (7 bases each). The V and J ends lost 6 bases and 1 base respectively, with 17 bases between them. The CDR3 sequence is 16 residues long. In germline, CDR1 is MDHEN, CDR2 SYDVKM. The CDR3 spells CASRRTGAGGTDTQYF. CDR3 sequence (DNA): TGTGCCAGCAGAAGAACAGGGGCGGGAGGCACAGATACGCAGTATTTT.

This clonotype showed up just once. This chain links TRBV7-9 with TRBJ2-5; 11 nucleotides line up with TRBD2. The end of the DNA is better explained by TRBJ2-7, so the J call may be wrong. The CDR3 covers 15 residues. From germline, CDR1 is SEHNR and CDR2 FQNEAQ (reference sequence). The CDR3 region is CASSLVPSGGLEQYF. CDR3 bases: TGTGCCAGCAGCTTAGTACCTAGCGGGGGGCTCGAGCAGTACTTC.

The genes are TRBV3-1 and TRBJ2-5; D is perhaps TRBD1 (6 bases). Germline V lookup: CDR1 LGHDT, CDR2 YNNKEL (reference sequence). This CDR3 contains 15 residues. V was trimmed by 0 bases and J by 6 bases, leaving 14 bases between them. CDR3 in amino acids: CASSQELGQGQTQYF. The CDR3, as DNA: TGTGCCAGCAGCCAAGAACTGGGGCAGGGGCAGACCCAGTACTTC.

The chain uses TRBV4-1 and TRBJ2-7; D might be TRBD2 (6 bases). Trimming cost V 1 base and J 10 bases, with 17 bases left between them. The CDR3 loop spans 14 amino acids. Germline values: CDR1 MGHRA, CDR2 YSYEKL. In DNA, the CDR3 is TGCGCCAGCAGCCAAGTTCAAGCGGGTCCCGGACAGTACTTC. Translation: CASSQVQAGPGQYF.

The chain links TRBV6-6 to TRBJ1-5; D unresolved. This CDR3 has 12 residues. Trimming pared 5 bases from V and 5 bases from J, leaving 7 bases between. Germline CDR1 MNHNY, CDR2 SVGAGI (reference sequence). CDR3 in DNA: TGTGCCAGCAGTCCGATGGATCAGCCCCAGCATTTT. It yields the protein CASSPMDQPQHF.

This chain uses TRBV4-1 with TRBJ2-5, with D possibly being TRBD2 (6 bases). Trimming took 2 bases from V and 4 from J, leaving 11 bases between them. The CDR3 has 14 amino acids. Germline V lookup: CDR1 MGHRA, CDR2 YSYEKL. The CDR3 DNA reads as TGCGCCAGCAGCCAATGGACTATGCCAGAGACCCAGTACTTC. It translates to CASSQWTMPETQYF.

The chain links TRBV6-1 to TRBJ2-2, with 8 bases matching TRBD2. Germline CDR1 and CDR2: MNHNS and SASEGT. The V gene end was trimmed by 10 bases and the J gene end by 3 bases; junction bases not matched to a gene: 13. The CDR3 is 16 amino acids. CDR3 protein: CATTNSGKADTGELFF. The CDR3 DNA is TGTGCCACCACCAATAGCGGGAAGGCAGACACCGGGGAGCTGTTTTTT.

The chain links TRBV6-6 to TRBJ2-1; 9 bases are a match to TRBD2. V lost 6 bases and J lost 7; bases outside the gene matches: 10. Germline values: CDR1 MNHNY, CDR2 SVGAGI (reference sequence). The CDR3 contains 15 residues. CDR3 loop: CASRISGSGNNEQFF. The CDR3, as DNA: TGTGCCAGCAGGATTAGCGGGAGTGGTAATAATGAGCAGTTCTTC.

In this sample, this clonotype turned up once. The junction differs from germline at one of its ends, possibly a read error. The chain has TRBV6-1 and TRBJ1-2, with unresolved D. Germline V gene data show CDR1 as MNHNS and CDR2 as SASEGT. There are 12 residues in the CDR3. CDR3 amino acids: CAFGDGYYGYTF. CDR3 coding DNA: TGCGCTTTCGGAGACGGGTACTATGGCTACACCTTC.

The chain uses TRBV4-1 and TRBJ2-4; 8 bases fit TRBD1. After removal of 1 base from V and 8 bases from J, the junction contained 7 bases not matched to a gene. Germline V gene sequence: CDR1 MGHRA, CDR2 YSYEKL. This CDR3 contains 15 residues. CDR3 protein: CASSQVDREVYIQYF. CDR3 DNA sequence: TGCGCCAGCAGCCAAGTGGACAGGGAGGTATACATTCAGTACTTC.